The source of this T cell receptor beta chain is a study of blood T cell repertoires in COVID-19. V was trimmed by 5 bases and J by 3 bases, leaving 14 bases between them. The V gene's germline CDR1 is SEHNR and CDR2 FQNEAQ (reference sequence). CDR3 length: 14 residues. In the source study's methods: By means of reference gene primer amplification, nucleated cell counts were estimated. This table comes from immunoSEQ multiplex PCR, and its TCRdb copy is limited to in-frame clones, with some not included. The V and J calls and clone size are taken from that table; D and trimming were inferred from the DNA. The sample holds roughly 56,000 clones, roughly 89% seen once.

Sequences were obtained from peripheral blood. This receptor was taken from a man aged 55 to 70 with active COVID-19. The J gene is TRBJ2-7, the V gene TRBV7-9; D is perhaps TRBD1 (6 bases). The CDR3 DNA is TGTGCCAGCAGCCCGGGACACCTATACTACGAGCAGTACTTC. The encoded protein is CASSPGHLYYEQYF.